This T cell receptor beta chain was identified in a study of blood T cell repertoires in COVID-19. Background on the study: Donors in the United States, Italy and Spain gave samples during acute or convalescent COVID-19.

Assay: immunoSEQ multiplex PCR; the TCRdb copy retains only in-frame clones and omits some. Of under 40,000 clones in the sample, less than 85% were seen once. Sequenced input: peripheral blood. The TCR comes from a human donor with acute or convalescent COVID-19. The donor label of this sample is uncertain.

The CDR3 protein is CASSPSGASGNTIYF. The CDR3 bases are TGTGCCAGCAGCCCCTCCGGAGCCTCTGGAAACACCATATATTTT. V usage is TRBV11-2 and J usage is TRBJ1-3; no firm D call. The CDR3 has 15 residues. V lost 5 bases and J 0 bases, leaving 11 bases between the germline ends. Per the germline V gene, CDR1 is SGHAT and CDR2 is FQNNGV.